These T cell receptor beta chains were read from a single sample in a study of blood T cell repertoires in COVID-19. Clones were sequenced by immunoSEQ multiplex PCR, and TCRdb holds only the in-frame ones, with some missing. The sample has about 68,000 clones, approximately 90% seen once. The sample comprised peripheral blood. Receptor source: a man aged 45 to 65 with COVID-19, enrolled during active disease. Each CDR3 is given with its conserved first and last residue. Fields, in order: CDR3 protein, J gene, CDR3 length, V gene.

CDR3: CASSSNLGARETQYF; J: TRBJ2-5; length: 15; V: TRBV28
CDR3: CASSQGTDDQPQHF; J: TRBJ1-5; length: 14; V: TRBV4-1
CDR3: CASSPGGARYNEQFF; J: TRBJ2-1; length: 15; V: TRBV9
CDR3: CASSARDRGAETQYF; J: TRBJ2-5; length: 15; V: TRBV9
CDR3: CASSAKSYRGPQETQYF; J: TRBJ2-5; length: 17; V: TRBV6-1
CDR3: CASSHGQGANEQFF; J: TRBJ2-1; length: 14; V: TRBV7-9
CDR3: CAISEPTGPDTQYF; J: TRBJ2-3; length: 14; V: TRBV10-3
CDR3: CASSLAQGGYGYTF; J: TRBJ1-2; length: 14; V: TRBV7-2
CDR3: CASGAMTSGRGIQYF; J: TRBJ2-4; length: 15; V: TRBV6-6
CDR3: CSVRRRGAYEQYF; J: TRBJ2-7; length: 13; V: TRBV29-1
CDR3: CARSQTESYGYTF; J: TRBJ1-2; length: 13; V: TRBV5-3
CDR3: CASSISGRSHNEQYF; J: TRBJ2-7; length: 15; V: TRBV19
CDR3: CASSPTGALNTGELFF; J: TRBJ2-2; length: 16; V: TRBV18
CDR3: CASSLGLAGISLSYNEQFF; J: TRBJ2-1; length: 19; V: TRBV5-1
CDR3: CASSLGVTGDSTDTQYF; J: TRBJ2-3; length: 17; V: TRBV5-1
CDR3: CASSSGQISGANVLTF; J: TRBJ2-6; length: 16; V: TRBV5-1
CDR3: CASSQLAGGHETQYF; J: TRBJ2-5; length: 15; V: TRBV27
CDR3: CASSDYRDNSPLHF; J: TRBJ1-6; length: 14; V: TRBV6-1
CDR3: CAWSVDYSYNEQFF; J: TRBJ2-1; length: 14; V: TRBV30